A single sample is the source of the 18 T cell receptor beta chains below, sequenced in a study of CD8 T cells in Susac syndrome. Random hexamers were used to reverse transcribe about 0.45 to 1 ug of RNA. MiXCR, applied by TCRdb to the immunoSEQ multiplex PCR reads, yields one record per CDR3 protein. This sample has 100,000 to 150,000 distinct CDR3 sequences; 94% occur once, and the top ten carry less than 0.15%. The source material was CD4+ T cells from PBMCs. These TCRs come from a human donor with multiple sclerosis.

This chain connects TRBV2 to TRBJ1-5; the match to TRBD1 covers 8 bases. Germline loops: CDR1 SNHLY, CDR2 FYNNEI. This CDR3 spans 15 amino acids. J was trimmed by 7 bases and V by 4 bases; bases with no gene match: 9. The CDR3 nucleotides are TGTGCCAGCAGTGCACGACAGGGGACCACCCAGCCCCAGCATTTT. It yields the protein CASSARQGTTQPQHF.

Written as DNA, the CDR3 is TGTGCCAGCAGGGATGGGACAGTTAAAGAGAACTATGGCTACACCTTC. It specifies CASRDGTVKENYGYTF. The chain joins TRBV6-1 to TRBJ1-2, with 7 positions matching TRBD1. This CDR3 is built from 16 residues. After removal of 6 bases from V and 2 bases from J, the junction contained 12 bases not matched to a gene. CDR1 is MNHNS, CDR2 SASEGT, per germline.

The genes are TRBV18 and TRBJ1-5; possibly TRBD1 for D (6 bases). The CDR3 has 19 amino acids. CDR1 and CDR2 from the germline V gene are KGHSH and LQKENI. V lost 0 bases, J lost 0 bases, and 18 bases lay in between. CDR3 in amino acids: CASSPPLTGPGYSNQPQHF. The CDR3 DNA reads as TGTGCCAGCTCACCACCTTTGACAGGCCCAGGCTATAGCAATCAGCCCCAGCATTTT.

This sequence joins TRBV19 and TRBJ1-6, with D unclear. Trimming removed 1 base from V and 11 bases from J, with 9 bases in between. The germline gives CDR1 LNHDA, CDR2 SQIVND (reference sequence). The CDR3 totals 13 residues. This CDR3 reads CASSIGEMTPLHF. CDR3 coding DNA: TGTGCCAGTAGTATAGGGGAGATGACACCCCTCCACTTT.

The genes are TRBV3-1 and TRBJ2-7; 8 nucleotides align to TRBD1. Germline CDR1 reads LGHDT; CDR2 reads YNNKEL (reference sequence). The V gene end was trimmed by 3 bases and the J gene end by 0 bases; junction bases not matched to a gene: 7. There are 16 residues in the CDR3. CDR3 sequence: CASSHFDRGRSYEQYF. The CDR3 bases are TGTGCCAGCAGCCACTTCGACAGGGGACGCTCCTACGAGCAGTACTTC.

The rearrangement links TRBV7-9 to TRBJ2-7; D possibly matches TRBD1 or TRBD2 (5 bases each). Germline V gene data show CDR1 as SEHNR and CDR2 as FQNEAQ (reference sequence). V was pared by 5 bases and J by 2 bases, with 19 bases between. The length of the CDR3 is 16 residues. CDR3 loop: CASSPFEPGTPYEQYF. In DNA, the CDR3 is TGTGCCAGCAGCCCCTTCGAGCCGGGGACGCCCTACGAGCAGTACTTC.

J is TRBJ1-4 and V is TRBV30; D call uncertain. There are 13 residues in the CDR3. Per germline, CDR1 GTSNPN and CDR2 SVGIG (reference sequence). The germline V and J ends were trimmed by 1 base and 8 bases, with 11 bases remaining between them. The CDR3 sequence is CAWSERVGEKLFF. In nucleotides, the CDR3 is TGTGCCTGGAGTGAGAGGGTTGGGGAAAAACTGTTTTTT.

The chain couples TRBV2 to TRBJ1-4, with D perhaps matching TRBD1 (5 bases). This CDR3 has 14 amino acids. V lost 0 bases and J 7 bases, leaving 9 bases between the germline ends. Per the germline V gene, CDR1 is SNHLY and CDR2 is FYNNEI. DNA of the CDR3: TGTGCCAGCAGTGAAGCGGGGCTAGGTGAAAAACTGTTTTTT. This translates into CASSEAGLGEKLFF.

V usage is TRBV7-9 and J usage is TRBJ2-7; D possibly matches TRBD1 or TRBD2 (5 bases each). This CDR3 has 14 amino acids. The V and J ends lost 3 bases and 3 bases respectively, with 12 bases between them. Germline V CDR1 and CDR2: SEHNR, FQNEAQ (reference sequence). In nucleotides, the CDR3 is TGTGCCAGCAGCTTCCAGGGAGTCGGCTACGAGCAGTACTTC. Translated: CASSFQGVGYEQYF.

The chain is built from TRBV12-3 or TRBV12-4 and TRBJ2-6; 7 nucleotides agree with TRBD1. V was pared by 3 bases and J by 0 bases, with 8 bases of the junction left unmatched. The length of the CDR3 is 18 residues. CDR3 amino acids: CASSFTTGSGSGANVLTF. The CDR3, as DNA: TGTGCCAGCAGTTTCACGACAGGGTCAGGCTCTGGGGCCAACGTCCTGACTTTC.

This chain's CDR3 is CASRSSFYEQYF. The CDR3 DNA reads TGTGCCAGCAGATCCTCTTTCTACGAGCAGTACTTC. V gene TRBV12-3 or TRBV12-4 combines with J gene TRBJ2-7; D is uncertain. The CDR3 runs 12 residues. Between the trimmed V and J ends, which lost 6 bases and 3 bases, there was a span of 9 bases.

The chain employs TRBV2 and TRBJ2-1; no clear D gene. This CDR3 has 12 amino acids. Germline lookup yields CDR1 SNHLY and CDR2 FYNNEI. Trimming removed 2 bases at V and 10 bases at J, with 9 bases between. The CDR3 loop reads CASSESGREQFF. Written as DNA, the CDR3 is TGTGCCAGCAGTGAATCGGGCAGAGAGCAGTTCTTC.

The V gene is TRBV3-1, the J gene TRBJ2-1; 8 nucleotides align to TRBD1. Germline CDR1 reads LGHDT; CDR2 reads YNNKEL (reference sequence). Germline trimming cut 3 bases from V and 7 bases from J; bases unmatched to any gene: 5. The CDR3 runs to 14 residues. In DNA form, the CDR3 reads TGTGCCAGCAGCCACCCCTGGACAGGGAATGAGCAGTTCTTC. Its protein is CASSHPWTGNEQFF.

This chain joins TRBV7-2 and TRBJ2-7, with 8 bases aligning to TRBD1. Germline values: CDR1 SGHTA, CDR2 FQGNSA. The CDR3 consists of 13 residues. V lost 4 bases to trimming and J lost 3 bases; unmatched junction nucleotides: 2. The chain's CDR3 is CASSWDRIYEQYF. The CDR3 DNA is TGTGCCAGCAGCTGGGACAGGATCTACGAGCAGTACTTC.

The chain links TRBV20-1 to TRBJ2-1; no clear D. This CDR3 is built from 12 residues. Trimming pared 5 bases from V and 9 bases from J, leaving 14 bases between. Germline CDR1 DFQATT, CDR2 SNEGSKA (reference sequence). The CDR3 is CSALMLGGEQFF. The CDR3 coding sequence is TGCAGTGCTCTGATGCTGGGTGGTGAGCAGTTCTTC.

The chain links TRBV12-5 to TRBJ2-7, with 7 bases fitting TRBD1. V shed 1 base and J 3 bases; nucleotides not matched to a gene: 3. CDR3 length: 14 amino acids. CDR1 and CDR2 (germline): LGHNT, FRNRAP. The CDR3 spells CASGLGDSNYEQYF. The CDR3 DNA reads TGTGCTAGTGGTTTGGGGGACAGTAACTACGAGCAGTACTTC. Full variable domain (missing parts from reference TRBV12-5 and TRBJ2-7): DARVTQTPRHKVTEMGQEVTMRCQPILGHNTVFWYRQTMMQGLELLAYFRNRAPLDDSGMPKDRFSAEMPDATLATLKIQPSEPRDSAVYFCASGLGDSNYEQYFGPGTRLTVT.

This clonotype was seen just once. This chain links TRBV25-1 with TRBJ2-7; D remains ambiguous. The CDR3 extends over 15 amino acids. V gave up 5 bases and J gave up 0 bases, with 14 bases separating them. The V gene's germline CDR1 is MGHDK and CDR2 SYGVNS. Here the CDR3 reads CASSPSLGDSYEQYF. CDR3 coding DNA: TGTGCCAGCAGTCCCTCTTTAGGTGACTCCTACGAGCAGTACTTC.

The V and J genes are TRBV18 and TRBJ2-2, with D perhaps given as TRBD1 or TRBD2 (6 bases each). V shed 0 bases and J shed 6 bases, with 17 bases lying between them. Germline loops: CDR1 KGHSH, CDR2 LQKENI. The length of the CDR3 is 17 residues. The CDR3 here is CASSPPWGASASGELFF. CDR3 DNA: TGTGCCAGCTCACCACCTTGGGGGGCGTCTGCGTCCGGGGAGCTGTTTTTT.